The 27 T cell receptor beta chains given below trace back to one sample, sequenced in a study of neoadjuvant nivolumab and ipilimumab in lung cancer. Using immunoSEQ multiplex PCR, the repertoire was profiled, and TCRdb retains in-frame clones only, with some absent. Of some 18,000 clones in the sample, about 90% are singletons; the top ten hold over 2%. This material consisted of peripheral blood, taken before neoadjuvant nivolumab, alone or with ipilimumab. The receptors here all came from an adult with non-small cell lung cancer.

The sample holds one count of this clone. V and J are TRBV7-2 and TRBJ2-7; 11 bases line up with TRBD2. The germline gives CDR1 SGHTA, CDR2 FQGNSA. The length of the CDR3 is 17 residues. V shed 5 bases, J shed 5 bases, and the junction held 14 bases outside the gene matches. The CDR3 loop reads CASSASSLAGARNEQYF. CDR3 nucleotide sequence: TGTGCCAGCAGCGCATCCTCACTAGCGGGAGCCAGAAACGAGCAGTACTTC.

This clone was found a few times. This sequence joins TRBV27 and TRBJ2-6; TRBD1 or TRBD2 may be the D gene (5 bases each). CDR3 size: 17 residues. Germline CDR1 MNHEY, CDR2 SMNVEV (reference sequence). The V gene lost 4 bases and the J gene lost 0 bases, with 13 bases spanning the gap. In DNA, the CDR3 is TGTGCCAGCAGTTCCCCGCTTGGGGGCTCTGGGGCCAACGTCCTGACTTTC. It translates to CASSSPLGGSGANVLTF.

This clone was counted a single time. The V gene is TRBV7-9, the J gene TRBJ2-7, with D unresolved. V dropped 5 bases and J dropped 1 base, with 9 bases sitting between them. Germline CDR1 SEHNR, CDR2 FQNEAQ (reference sequence). The CDR3 contains 13 residues. CDR3 sequence reads: CASSPSGSYEQYF. As DNA, the CDR3 is TGTGCCAGCAGCCCAAGTGGGTCCTACGAGCAGTACTTC.

The chain carries TRBV7-8 and TRBJ1-5, with 8 bases fitting TRBD1. Germline CDR1 and CDR2: SGHVS and FQNEAQ. V lost 5 bases to trimming and J lost 6 bases; unmatched junction nucleotides: 9. The CDR3 runs to 15 residues. The CDR3 DNA reads as TGTGCCAGCAGCGAACAGGGGGAGAGACGTCAGCCCCAGCATTTT. Protein product: CASSEQGERRQPQHF. The variable domain in full, completed from reference TRBV7-8 and TRBJ1-5, reads GAGVSQSPRYKVAKRGQDVALRCDPISGHVSLFWYQQALGQGPEFLTYFQNEAQLDKSGLPSDRFFAERPEGSVSTLKIQRTQQEDSAVYLCASSEQGERRQPQHFGDGTRLSIL.

This chain connects TRBV7-3 to TRBJ2-1; the D is unclear. Trimming pared 2 bases from V and 5 bases from J, leaving 7 bases between. From germline, CDR1 is SGHTA and CDR2 FQGTGA. The CDR3 consists of 13 residues. CDR3 nucleotide sequence: TGTGCCAGCAGCTTATCCTTAAACAATGAGCAGTTCTTC. This translates into CASSLSLNNEQFF.

The J gene is TRBJ2-7, the V gene TRBV5-4, with D perhaps TRBD1 (6 bases). The CDR3 is 15 residues long. CDR1 and CDR2 from the germline V gene are SGHNT and YYREEE (reference sequence). V lost 2 bases and J lost 1, with 13 bases in between. CDR3 DNA sequence: TGTGCCAGCAGCTTAGACCCACAGGGATCCTACGAGCAGTACTTC. Translation gives CASSLDPQGSYEQYF.

The rearrangement uses TRBV18 and TRBJ2-7; D is unclear. V lost 4 bases to trimming and J lost 4 bases, with 14 bases between them. The CDR3 totals 14 residues. Germline CDR1 reads KGHSH; CDR2 reads LQKENI. The chain's CDR3 is CASSLQRTGYEQYF. CDR3 nucleotides: TGTGCCAGCTCACTTCAAAGAACTGGGTACGAGCAGTACTTC.

The chain recombines TRBV6-1 with TRBJ2-1, with D unresolved. Trimming pared 0 bases from V and 5 bases from J, leaving 5 bases between. Germline assignment: CDR1 MNHNS and CDR2 SASEGT. There are 13 residues in the CDR3. CDR3 protein: CASSEAPNNEQFF. CDR3 sequence (DNA): TGTGCCAGCAGTGAAGCGCCGAACAATGAGCAGTTCTTC.

The chain joins TRBV6-5 to TRBJ2-1; the D is unclear. Germline loops: CDR1 MNHEY, CDR2 SVGAGI. The CDR3 covers 11 residues. The V gene lost 3 bases and the J gene lost 8 bases, with 5 bases spanning the gap. The DNA for the CDR3 is TGTGCCAGCAGTTATCTGGATGAGCAGTTCTTC. Amino acid sequence: CASSYLDEQFF.

V gene TRBV10-2 combines with J gene TRBJ1-1; possibly TRBD1 for D (5 bases). The germline V and J ends were trimmed by 7 bases and 1 base, with 13 bases remaining between them. This CDR3 is built from 14 residues. The germline gives CDR1 WSHSY, CDR2 SAAADI. The CDR3 is CASKVGLTNTEAFF. DNA for the CDR3: TGCGCCAGCAAGGTGGGGCTGACGAACACTGAAGCTTTCTTT.

CDR3 region: CASSVSAVSQPQHF. DNA for the CDR3: TGTGCCAGCAGCGTATCGGCAGTTTCTCAGCCCCAGCATTTT. This chain connects TRBV9 to TRBJ1-5, with D hard to call. The CDR3 has 14 amino acids. In germline, CDR1 is SGDLS, CDR2 YYNGEE. Trimming shortened V by 1 base and J by 6 bases, and 11 bases separated the two germline ends.

The chain carries TRBV19 and TRBJ2-7, with D possibly matching TRBD2 (6 bases). Germline CDR1 and CDR2: LNHDA and SQIVND (reference sequence). V shed 3 bases and J shed 0 bases, with 9 bases lying between them. The CDR3 sequence is 14 residues long. CDR3 amino acids: CASSILGSSYEQYF. The CDR3 coding sequence is TGTGCCAGTAGTATTCTCGGGAGCTCCTACGAGCAGTACTTC.

The chain is built from TRBV5-8 and TRBJ2-7; D possibly corresponds to TRBD2 (5 bases). The V end lost 0 bases, the J end lost 7 bases, and 11 bases lay between the germline ends. Germline CDR1 SGHTS, CDR2 YDEGEE. This CDR3 has 13 residues. The CDR3 nucleotides are TGTGCCAGCAGCTTGGGTTCGAGGAGGGAGCAGTACTTC. This gives the protein CASSLGSRREQYF.

The J gene is TRBJ2-7, the V gene TRBV30; D uncertain. Germline CDR1 and CDR2: GTSNPN and SVGIG (reference sequence). CDR3 length: 11 residues. V was trimmed by 1 base and J by 1 base, leaving 2 bases between them. The CDR3 sequence: CAWSGSYEQYF. CDR3 in DNA: TGTGCCTGGAGTGGGTCCTACGAGCAGTACTTC.

The chain employs TRBV6-4 and TRBJ2-1, with 9 bases identical to TRBD2. This CDR3 region has 15 residues. The germline CDR1 and CDR2 sequences are MRHNA and SNTAGT. V shed 5 bases, J shed 8 bases, and the junction held 10 bases outside the gene matches. As DNA, the CDR3 is TGTGCCAGCAGTAAAGAAGCTAGCGGGGTCGATGAGCAGTTCTTC. This sequence encodes CASSKEASGVDEQFF.

This sequence joins TRBV4-2 and TRBJ1-1, with D hard to call. Trimming pared 1 base from V and 0 bases from J, leaving 6 bases between. CDR3 length: 14 amino acids. CDR1 and CDR2 from the germline V gene are LGHNA and YNFKEQ. Here the CDR3 DNA reads TGTGCCAGCAGCCAAGGGCAGATGAACACTGAAGCTTTCTTT. Residues: CASSQGQMNTEAFF.

The chain joins TRBV4-1 to TRBJ2-6; D unclear. The germline V gene has CDR1 MGHRA and CDR2 YSYEKL. Deletions cut 1 base from V and 1 base from J, with 8 bases between. This CDR3 spans 16 amino acids. CDR3 amino acids: CASSQGVSSGANVLTF. CDR3 bases: TGCGCCAGCAGCCAAGGGGTTAGTTCTGGGGCCAACGTCCTGACTTTC.

The V and J genes are TRBV4-1 and TRBJ2-3; D possibly uses TRBD1 or TRBD2 (5 bases each). The ends were cut back, 0 bases at V and 0 bases at J, with 16 bases in the middle. Germline CDR1 and CDR2: MGHRA and YSYEKL. The CDR3 sequence is 18 residues long. The CDR3 protein is CASSQEERGGPSTDTQYF. The CDR3 nucleotides are TGCGCCAGCAGCCAAGAGGAGAGGGGCGGACCTAGCACAGATACGCAGTATTTT.

The gene calls are TRBV30 and TRBJ1-5; D is uncertain. Trimming removed 0 bases from V and 2 bases from J, with 11 bases in between. The CDR3 loop spans 15 amino acids. The germline CDR1 and CDR2 sequences are GTSNPN and SVGIG (reference sequence). The CDR3 DNA sequence: TGTGCCTGGAGTGTACTTGGTACGGGCAATCAGCCCCAGCATTTT. It codes for CAWSVLGTGNQPQHF.

The rearrangement joins TRBV7-9 to TRBJ2-7, with D maybe TRBD1 (6 bases). The germline CDR1 and CDR2 sequences are SEHNR and FQNEAQ (reference sequence). The CDR3 is made up of 16 amino acids. V lost 5 bases to trimming and J lost 0 bases, with 17 bases between them. The DNA of the CDR3 is TGTGCCAGCAGCCCCAATACGGCAGGGGACTCCTACGAGCAGTACTTC. It encodes CASSPNTAGDSYEQYF.

V gene TRBV11-1 combines with J gene TRBJ2-5; D gene ambiguous. Germline-derived CDR1 and CDR2 are SGHAT and FQDESV (reference sequence). This CDR3 has 12 residues. Trimming removed 2 bases from V and 4 bases from J, with 5 bases in between. The CDR3 DNA is TGTGCCAGCAGCTTAAGCACAGAGACCCAGTACTTC. It is translated as CASSLSTETQYF.

The chain is built from TRBV5-1 and TRBJ1-1; 7 bases are shared with TRBD1. The CDR3 has 15 residues. J was trimmed by 4 bases and V by 0 bases; bases with no gene match: 6. Germline V gene sequence: CDR1 SGHRS, CDR2 YFSETQ. The CDR3 DNA reads as TGCGCCAGCAGCTTGGAGGGGGCGGAGAGCACTGAAGCTTTCTTT. Amino acids: CASSLEGAESTEAFF.

The chain uses TRBV10-3 and TRBJ2-3, with TRBD1 matching 10 bases. J was trimmed by 5 bases and V by 5 bases; bases with no gene match: 7. The CDR3 extends over 15 amino acids. Germline loops: CDR1 ENHRY, CDR2 SYGVKD. The CDR3 sequence is CAISNRQGAGDTQYF. The CDR3 coding sequence is TGTGCCATCAGTAATCGACAGGGGGCTGGAGATACGCAGTATTTT.

The V and J genes are TRBV7-2 and TRBJ2-7; TRBD2 matches 10 bases. J was trimmed by 5 bases and V by 4 bases; bases with no gene match: 11. Germline loops: CDR1 SGHTA, CDR2 FQGNSA. The CDR3 contains 16 residues. The CDR3 spells CASSSRPSGRGHEQYF. The CDR3 region has the DNA TGTGCCAGCAGCTCCCGCCCTAGCGGGAGAGGCCACGAGCAGTACTTC.

The chain couples TRBV6-6 to TRBJ2-7, with D perhaps matching TRBD1 (5 bases). The germline CDR1 and CDR2 sequences are MNHNY and SVGAGI (reference sequence). CDR3 length: 14 residues. Trimming cost V 8 bases and J 0 bases, with 14 bases left between them. The CDR3 nucleotides are TGTGCCAGCCAGCCCAGGACAATCTCCTACGAGCAGTACTTC. Translating gives CASQPRTISYEQYF.

The chain couples TRBV6-5 to TRBJ1-2, with 10 nucleotides matching TRBD1. Germline V gives CDR1 MNHEY, CDR2 SVGAGI. V lost 4 bases, J lost 7 bases, and 9 bases stayed unmatched. This CDR3 has 15 residues. In nucleotides, the CDR3 is TGTGCCAGCAGTTCCCCTTCGACAGGGGGCGGTGGCTACACCTTC. Its translation is CASSSPSTGGGGYTF.

This chain joins TRBV18 and TRBJ2-1; D unclear. CDR1 KGHSH and CDR2 LQKENI come from the germline V gene. V was shortened by 3 bases and J by 7 bases, with 7 bases between the two germline ends. This CDR3 spans 12 amino acids. CDR3 DNA sequence: TGTGCCAGCTCACCCCGTCGGAATGAGCAGTTCTTC. This encodes CASSPRRNEQFF.